This TCR beta chain derives from a study of cytomegalovirus exposure and HLA in healthy donors. Overall study results and limits: The study put 150 or so TCR beta chains on its list as cytomegalovirus-associated. Later analysis suggested most CMV-associated TCR beta chains were HLA-restricted.

V lost 8 bases and J lost 5; bases outside the gene matches: 8. This CDR3 is 14 amino acids long. Germline CDR1 MRHNA, CDR2 SNTAGT. As for the donors, each was a healthy bone marrow donor. Worth noting for this clone: The target antigen is unknown.

PCR used 60 Vbeta primers and 13 Jbeta primers. Assay: immunoSEQ multiplex PCR; the TCRdb copy retains only in-frame clones and omits some. The top ten clones hold roughly 3% of a sample with about 120,000 clones, about 81% of them seen once. The chain links TRBV6-4 to TRBJ2-2; 7 positions agree with TRBD1. What was sequenced was PBMCs. This TCR came from a woman aged 40 to 50 in good health and CMV-seropositive. The CDR3 spells CASARDSPTGELFF. The CDR3 DNA reads as TGTGCCAGCGCAAGGGACAGTCCTACCGGGGAGCTGTTTTTT.